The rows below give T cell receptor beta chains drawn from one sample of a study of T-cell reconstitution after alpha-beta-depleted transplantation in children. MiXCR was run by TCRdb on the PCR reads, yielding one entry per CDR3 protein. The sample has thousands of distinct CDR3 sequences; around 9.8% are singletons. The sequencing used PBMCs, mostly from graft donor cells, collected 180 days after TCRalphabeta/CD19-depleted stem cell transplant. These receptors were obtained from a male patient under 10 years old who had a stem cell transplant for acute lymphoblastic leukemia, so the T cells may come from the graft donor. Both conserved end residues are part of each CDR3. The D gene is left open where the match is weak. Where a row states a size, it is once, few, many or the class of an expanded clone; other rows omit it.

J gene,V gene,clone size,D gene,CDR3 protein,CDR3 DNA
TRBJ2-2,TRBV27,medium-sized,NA,CASSQSSVGTGELFF,TGTGCCAGCAGTCAATCTAGCGTTGGGACCGGGGAGCTGTTTTTT
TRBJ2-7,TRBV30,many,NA,CACWESRDSGYEQYF,TGTGCCTGTTGGGAGAGTAGGGATTCGGGCTACGAGCAGTACTTC
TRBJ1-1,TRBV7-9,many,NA,CASSARRKNTEAFF,TGTGCCAGCAGCGCTCGACGGAAGAACACTGAAGCTTTCTTT
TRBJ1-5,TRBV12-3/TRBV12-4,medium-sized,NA,CASTHRGDQPQHF,TGTGCCAGCACCCACCGAGGGGATCAGCCCCAGCATTTT
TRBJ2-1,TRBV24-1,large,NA,CATSPGASSYNEQFF,TGTGCCACCAGTCCGGGAGCGAGCTCCTACAATGAGCAGTTCTTC
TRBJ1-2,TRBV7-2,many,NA,CAGLITGQINYGYTF,TGTGCCGGGCTCATTACCGGACAGATCAACTATGGCTACACCTTC
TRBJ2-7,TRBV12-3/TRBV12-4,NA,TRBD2,CASRKPTSGYEQYF,TGTGCCAGCAGAAAACCGACTAGCGGGTACGAGCAGTACTTC
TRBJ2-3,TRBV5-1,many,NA,CASSPGPRADTQYF,TGCGCCAGCAGCCCGGGGCCCAGGGCGGATACGCAGTATTTT
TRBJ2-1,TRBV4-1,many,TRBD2,CASSQARLAGVGSYNEQFF,TGCGCCAGCAGCCAAGCCAGACTAGCGGGAGTTGGATCCTACAATGAGCAGTTCTTC
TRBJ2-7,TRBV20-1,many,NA,CSARTISYEQYF,TGCAGTGCTAGAACTATCTCCTACGAGCAGTACTTC
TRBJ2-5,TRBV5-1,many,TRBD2,CASSLSSGRETQYF,TGCGCCAGCAGCTTGTCTAGCGGGCGGGAGACCCAGTACTTC
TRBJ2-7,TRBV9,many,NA,CASSAREGALGEQYF,TGTGCCAGCAGCGCCCGGGAGGGGGCGCTGGGGGAGCAGTACTTC
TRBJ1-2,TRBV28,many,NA,CASSLPRIYGYTF,TGTGCCAGCAGTTTGCCCAGAATCTATGGCTACACCTTC
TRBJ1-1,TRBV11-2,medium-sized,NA,CASSPRRTDRRAFF,TGTGCCAGCAGCCCCCGACGTACTGACAGGCGAGCTTTCTTT
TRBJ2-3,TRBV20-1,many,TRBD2,CSARVASGRGSDTQYF,TGCAGTGCTAGAGTAGCTAGCGGGAGAGGGTCAGATACGCAGTATTTT
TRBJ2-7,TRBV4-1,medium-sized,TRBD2,CASRLAGSHAYEQYF,TGCGCCAGCAGGCTAGCGGGGAGTCATGCCTACGAGCAGTACTTC
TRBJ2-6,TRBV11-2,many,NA,CASSLDRLAGANVLTF,TGTGCCAGCAGCTTAGATCGACTTGCTGGGGCCAACGTCCTGACTTTC
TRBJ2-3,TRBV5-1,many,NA,CASSLGVDVRTDTQYF,TGCGCCAGCAGCTTGGGGGTAGATGTTAGAACAGATACGCAGTATTTT
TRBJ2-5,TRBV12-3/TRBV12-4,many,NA,CASSLLARETQYF,TGTGCCAGCAGTTTACTAGCACGGGAGACCCAGTACTTC
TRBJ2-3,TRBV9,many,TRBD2,CASSVALLAGGLGDTQYF,TGTGCCAGCAGCGTAGCGCTACTAGCGGGAGGGCTTGGGGATACGCAGTATTTT
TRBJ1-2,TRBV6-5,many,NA,CASRSPGSDGYTF,TGTGCCAGCAGATCCCCAGGGTCGGATGGCTACACCTTC
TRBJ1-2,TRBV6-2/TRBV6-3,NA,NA,CASSYSTRGPSPQANYGYTF,TGTGCCAGCAGTTACTCGACTAGAGGCCCTTCCCCACAAGCTAACTATGGCTACACCTTC
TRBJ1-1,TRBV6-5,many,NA,CASSYGSGSTEAFF,TGTGCCAGCAGTTACGGCTCAGGGAGCACTGAAGCTTTCTTT